One sample yielded the 13 T cell receptor beta chains listed below, sequenced in a study of T cells after posttransplantation cyclophosphamide. Some clones are missing from TCRdb's copy, which holds only in-frame ones; the method was immunoSEQ multiplex PCR. Observed in the sample are over 25,000 clones, none of them singletons. Material for sequencing was PBMCs. The receptors here all came from a woman between 25 and 40 years old in good health and a related stem cell transplant donor.

The table lists this clone with many counts. The chain is built from TRBV28 and TRBJ1-2; weak D call: TRBD1 (5 bases). The CDR3 length is 16 residues. Germline V gene lookup returns CDR1 MDHEN and CDR2 SYDVKM. V was cut by 2 bases and J by 3 bases, with 16 bases left in between. CDR3 sequence reads: CASSLGGGDGHYGYTF. The CDR3, as DNA: TGTGCCAGCAGTTTAGGCGGAGGGGATGGACACTATGGCTACACCTTC.

This clone was recorded at least ten times. The chain has TRBV6-1 and TRBJ2-4; tentatively, D is TRBD1 (6 bases). CDR1 and CDR2 from the germline V gene are MNHNS and SASEGT. The CDR3 extends over 14 amino acids. V was trimmed by 3 bases and J by 3 bases, leaving 9 bases between them. CDR3 coding DNA: TGTGCCAGCAGTGAGGGGGCGGTCAAAAACATTCAGTACTTC. Protein product: CASSEGAVKNIQYF.

This clone was counted at least ten times. The CDR3 region is CASSLLNTEAFF. Written as DNA, the CDR3 is TGTGCCAGCTCACTTTTAAACACTGAAGCTTTCTTT. The chain links TRBV18 to TRBJ1-1; no clear D gene. Germline CDR1 reads KGHSH; CDR2 reads LQKENI. The V end lost 4 bases, the J end lost 2 bases, and 5 bases lay between the germline ends. The CDR3 is 12 amino acids.

This clone showed up just a few times. CDR3 protein: CASSLEMSGQGTYMNTEAFF. Here the CDR3 DNA reads TGTGCCAGCAGCTTAGAGATGTCCGGACAGGGTACCTATATGAACACTGAAGCTTTCTTT. The V gene is TRBV11-2, the J gene TRBJ1-1; 8 nucleotides agree with TRBD1. This CDR3 spans 20 amino acids. After removal of 0 bases from V and 0 bases from J, the junction contained 15 bases not matched to a gene. Per germline, CDR1 SGHAT and CDR2 FQNNGV.

This clone was seen repeatedly, ten times or more. The chain employs TRBV6-1 and TRBJ1-1; 9 bases align to TRBD1. The CDR3 runs to 15 residues. V lost 5 bases to trimming and J lost 5 bases; unmatched junction nucleotides: 9. The germline gives CDR1 MNHNS, CDR2 SASEGT. CDR3 residues: CASSSRYRGRTEAFF. The CDR3 DNA is TGTGCCAGCAGTTCAAGGTACAGGGGGCGGACTGAAGCTTTCTTT.

This clone was seen repeatedly, ten times or more. The chain employs TRBV7-2 and TRBJ2-7; 8 positions agree with TRBD1. The CDR3 spans 14 residues. The V gene end was trimmed by 4 bases and the J gene end by 2 bases; junction bases not matched to a gene: 4. Germline CDR1 reads SGHTA; CDR2 reads FQGNSA. The CDR3 spells CASSSRTGPYEQYF. Written as DNA, the CDR3 is TGTGCCAGCAGCTCCCGGACAGGGCCCTACGAGCAGTACTTC.

This clone was counted at least ten times. The rearrangement joins TRBV4-2 to TRBJ1-5, with 10 bases identical to TRBD1. This CDR3 has 19 residues. Germline CDR1 reads LGHNA; CDR2 reads YNFKEQ. The V segment lost 3 bases and the J segment 0 bases; nucleotides outside the gene matches: 11. The CDR3, as DNA: TGTGCCAGCAGCCAGTTTATGGACAGGGGGGTTTATAGCAATCAGCCCCAGCATTTT. This translates into CASSQFMDRGVYSNQPQHF.

This clone was detected ten times or more. The chain combines TRBV6-2 or TRBV6-3 with TRBJ2-1; tentative D call: TRBD1 (6 bases). Between the trimmed V and J ends, which lost 9 bases and 4 bases, there was a span of 16 bases. The CDR3 is made up of 14 amino acids. Germline CDR1 is MNHEY and CDR2 is SVGEGT. The CDR3 DNA reads TGTGCCAGTCTCACAGGGACCGGATACAATGAGCAGTTCTTC. This encodes CASLTGTGYNEQFF.

This clone was seen at least ten times. V and J are TRBV2 and TRBJ1-5; D is possibly TRBD1 (6 bases). Germline V CDR1 and CDR2: SNHLY, FYNNEI. Trimming took 8 bases from V and 0 from J, leaving 11 bases between them. The CDR3 has 14 residues. The CDR3 is CASQQGNSNQPQHF. The CDR3 DNA follows: TGTGCCAGCCAACAGGGAAATAGCAATCAGCCCCAGCATTTT.

This clone was recorded at least ten times. The chain joins TRBV18 to TRBJ1-1; D perhaps matches TRBD1 (6 bases). Germline V lookup: CDR1 KGHSH, CDR2 LQKENI. V gave up 6 bases and J gave up 0 bases, with 11 bases separating them. The CDR3 contains 14 residues. The CDR3 loop is CASSPTGLNTEAFF. DNA for the CDR3: TGTGCCAGCTCGCCGACAGGCCTGAACACTGAAGCTTTCTTT.

In its sample, this clone was seen many times. Here the CDR3 reads CASSYSTGPNTIYF. The CDR3 DNA reads TGTGCCAGCAGTTACTCTACAGGGCCGAACACCATATATTTT. The rearrangement uses TRBV6-2 or TRBV6-3 and TRBJ1-3; weak D call: TRBD1 (6 bases). The V end was cut by 0 bases, the J end by 7 bases, with 10 bases between. CDR1 and CDR2 from the germline V gene are MNHEY and SVGEGT. This CDR3 is built from 14 residues.

In this sample, this clone turned up many times. The rearrangement links TRBV6-4 to TRBJ1-3; TRBD1 agrees at 7 bases. CDR3 length: 15 residues. Germline trimming cut 6 bases from V and 1 base from J; bases unmatched to any gene: 6. CDR1 is MRHNA, CDR2 SNTAGT, per germline. CDR3 nucleotide sequence: TGTGCCAGCAGCCAGACAGGGTCTTCTGGAAACACCATATATTTT. It yields the protein CASSQTGSSGNTIYF.

In this sample, this clone turned up many times. The chain couples TRBV5-1 to TRBJ1-2; 9 bases agree with TRBD1. The germline gives CDR1 SGHRS, CDR2 YFSETQ. The trim removed 4 bases at V and 4 bases at J, leaving 5 bases unmatched. The CDR3 length is 14 residues. The CDR3 nucleotides are TGCGCCAGCAGCCCCCGGGACAGGGCCTATGGCTACACCTTC. Protein sequence: CASSPRDRAYGYTF.